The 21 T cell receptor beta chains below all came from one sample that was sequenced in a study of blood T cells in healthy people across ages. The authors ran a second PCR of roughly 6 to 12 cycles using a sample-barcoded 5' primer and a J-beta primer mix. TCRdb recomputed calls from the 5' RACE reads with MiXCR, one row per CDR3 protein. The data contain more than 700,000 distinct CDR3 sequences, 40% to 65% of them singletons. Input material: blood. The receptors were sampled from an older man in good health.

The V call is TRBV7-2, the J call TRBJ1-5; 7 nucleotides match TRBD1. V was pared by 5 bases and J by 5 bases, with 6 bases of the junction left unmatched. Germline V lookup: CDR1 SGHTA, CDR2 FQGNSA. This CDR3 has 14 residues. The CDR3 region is CASSPATGYQPQHF. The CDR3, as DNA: TGTGCCAGCAGCCCAGCGACAGGGTATCAGCCCCAGCATTTT.

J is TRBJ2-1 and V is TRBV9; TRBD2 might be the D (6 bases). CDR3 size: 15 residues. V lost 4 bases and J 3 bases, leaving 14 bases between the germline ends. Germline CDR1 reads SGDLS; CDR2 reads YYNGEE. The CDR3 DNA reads TGTGCCAGCAGCCCGGCCGGGGGAAACTACAATGAGCAGTTCTTC. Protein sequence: CASSPAGGNYNEQFF.

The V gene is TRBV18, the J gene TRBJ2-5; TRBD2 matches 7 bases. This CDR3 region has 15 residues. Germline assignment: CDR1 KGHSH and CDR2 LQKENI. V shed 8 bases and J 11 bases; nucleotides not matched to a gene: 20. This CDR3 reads CASPLAQISPGEQYF. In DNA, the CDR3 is TGTGCCAGCCCACTAGCGCAAATTTCCCCGGGAGAGCAGTACTTC. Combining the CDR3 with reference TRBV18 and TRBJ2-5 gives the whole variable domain NAGVMQNPRHLVRRRGQEARLRCSPMKGHSHVYWYRQLPEEGLKFMVYLQKENIIDESGMPKERFSAEFPKEGPSILRIQQVVRGDSAAYFCASPLAQISPGEQYFGPGTRLLVL.

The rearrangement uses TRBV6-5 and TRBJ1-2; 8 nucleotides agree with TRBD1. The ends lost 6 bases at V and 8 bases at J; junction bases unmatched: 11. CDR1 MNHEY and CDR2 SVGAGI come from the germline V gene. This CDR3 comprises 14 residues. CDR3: CASRAGQGSSGYTF. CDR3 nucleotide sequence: TGTGCCAGCAGGGCAGGACAGGGATCGAGCGGCTACACCTTC.

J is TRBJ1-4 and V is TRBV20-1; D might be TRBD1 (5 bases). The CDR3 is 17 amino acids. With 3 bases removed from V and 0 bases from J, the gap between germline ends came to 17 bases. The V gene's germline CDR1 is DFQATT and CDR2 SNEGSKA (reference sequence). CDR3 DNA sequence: TGCAGTGCTAGGTCGGCAGGGCGACCCTCAACTAATGAAAAACTGTTTTTT. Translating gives CSARSAGRPSTNEKLFF.

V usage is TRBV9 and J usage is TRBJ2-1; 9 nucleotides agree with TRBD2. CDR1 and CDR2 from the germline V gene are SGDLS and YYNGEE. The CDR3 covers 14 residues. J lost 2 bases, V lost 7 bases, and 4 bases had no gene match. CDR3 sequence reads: CASGLAGTYNEQFF. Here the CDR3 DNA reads TGTGCCAGCGGGCTAGCGGGAACCTACAATGAGCAGTTCTTC.

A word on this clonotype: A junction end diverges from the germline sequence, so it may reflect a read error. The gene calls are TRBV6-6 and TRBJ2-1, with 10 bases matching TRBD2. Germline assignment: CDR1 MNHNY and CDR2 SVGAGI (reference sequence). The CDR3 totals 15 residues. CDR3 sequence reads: CTSSQTSGWVNEQFF. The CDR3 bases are TGTACCAGCAGCCAGACTAGCGGGTGGGTCAATGAGCAGTTCTTC.

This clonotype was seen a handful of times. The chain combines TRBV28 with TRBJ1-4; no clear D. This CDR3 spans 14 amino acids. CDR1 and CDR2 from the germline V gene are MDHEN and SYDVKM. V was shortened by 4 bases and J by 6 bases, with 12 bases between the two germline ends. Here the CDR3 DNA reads TGTGCCAGCAGTTCACTTGGTTCCGATGAAAAACTGTTTTTT. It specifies CASSSLGSDEKLFF.

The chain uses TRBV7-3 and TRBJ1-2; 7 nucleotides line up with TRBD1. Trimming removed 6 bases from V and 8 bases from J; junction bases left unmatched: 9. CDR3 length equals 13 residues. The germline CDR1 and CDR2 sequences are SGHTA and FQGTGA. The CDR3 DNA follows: TGTGCCAGCAGTCACAGGGACAGATCAGGCTACACCTTC. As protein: CASSHRDRSGYTF.

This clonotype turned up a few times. The CDR3 DNA is TGTGCCAGCAGTGACTCGAATAGACTAGCGGGAGCAAGCTCCTACAATGAGCAGTTCTTC. Translating gives CASSDSNRLAGASSYNEQFF. This rearrangement joins TRBV6-4 to TRBJ2-1, with 12 bases lining up with TRBD2. CDR1 MRHNA and CDR2 SNTAGT come from the germline V gene. The trim removed 0 bases at V and 0 bases at J, leaving 9 bases unmatched. This CDR3 region has 20 residues.

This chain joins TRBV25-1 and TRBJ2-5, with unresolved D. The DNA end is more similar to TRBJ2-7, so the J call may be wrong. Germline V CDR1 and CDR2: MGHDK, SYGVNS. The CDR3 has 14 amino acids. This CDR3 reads CASSGVGQTGEQYF. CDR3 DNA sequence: TGTGCCAGCAGTGGGGTAGGGCAGACCGGCGAGCAGTACTTC.

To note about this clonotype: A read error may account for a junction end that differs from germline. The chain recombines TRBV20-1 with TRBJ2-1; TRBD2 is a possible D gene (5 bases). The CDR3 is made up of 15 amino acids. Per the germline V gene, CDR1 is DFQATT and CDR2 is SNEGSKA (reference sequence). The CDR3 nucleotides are TGCAATGCTAGATCAACAAGAGGGCGAAACAATGAGCAGTTCTTC. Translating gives CNARSTRGRNNEQFF.

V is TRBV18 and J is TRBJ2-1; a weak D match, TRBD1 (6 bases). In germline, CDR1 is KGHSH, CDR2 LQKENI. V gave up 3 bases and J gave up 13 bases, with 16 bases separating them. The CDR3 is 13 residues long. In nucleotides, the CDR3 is TGTGCCAGCTCACCGGGGGCCCAAGAGACCCAGTTCTTC. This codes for CASSPGAQETQFF. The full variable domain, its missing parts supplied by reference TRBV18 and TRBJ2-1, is NAGVMQNPRHLVRRRGQEARLRCSPMKGHSHVYWYRQLPEEGLKFMVYLQKENIIDESGMPKERFSAEFPKEGPSILRIQQVVRGDSAAYFCASSPGAQETQFFGPGTRLTVL.

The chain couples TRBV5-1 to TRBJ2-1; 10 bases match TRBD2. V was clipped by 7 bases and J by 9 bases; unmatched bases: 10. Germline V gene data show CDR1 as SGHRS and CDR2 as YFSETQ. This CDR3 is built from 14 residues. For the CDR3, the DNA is TGCGCCAGCTCCGCGGGACTAGCGAGTAGTGAGCAGTTCTTC. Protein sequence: CASSAGLASSEQFF.

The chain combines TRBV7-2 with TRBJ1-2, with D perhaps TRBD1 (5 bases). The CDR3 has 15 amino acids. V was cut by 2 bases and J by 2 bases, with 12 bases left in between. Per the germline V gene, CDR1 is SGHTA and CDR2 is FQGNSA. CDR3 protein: CASSLTGWTNYGYTF. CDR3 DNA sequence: TGTGCCAGCAGCTTAACAGGCTGGACAAACTATGGCTACACCTTC.

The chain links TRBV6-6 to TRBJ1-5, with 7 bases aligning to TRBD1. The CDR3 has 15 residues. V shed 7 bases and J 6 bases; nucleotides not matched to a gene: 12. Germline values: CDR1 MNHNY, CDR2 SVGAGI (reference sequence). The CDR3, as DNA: TGTGCCAGCACCTCAAGGGACAGAGGGTCTCAGCCCCAGCATTTT. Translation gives CASTSRDRGSQPQHF.

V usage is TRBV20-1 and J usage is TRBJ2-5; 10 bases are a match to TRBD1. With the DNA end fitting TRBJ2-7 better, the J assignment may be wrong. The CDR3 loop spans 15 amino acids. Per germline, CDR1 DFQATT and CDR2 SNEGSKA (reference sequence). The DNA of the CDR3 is TGCAGTGCTAGCTCCCCAGGGGGACAGGGGTACGAGCAGTACTTC. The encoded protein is CSASSPGGQGYEQYF.

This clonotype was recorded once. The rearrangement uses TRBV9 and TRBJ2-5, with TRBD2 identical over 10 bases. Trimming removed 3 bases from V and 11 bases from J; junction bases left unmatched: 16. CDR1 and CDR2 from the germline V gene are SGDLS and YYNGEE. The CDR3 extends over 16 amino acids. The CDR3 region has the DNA TGTGCCAGCAGCGACCCCAGCGGGAGGGCGTTGGGAGGGCAGTACTTC. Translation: CASSDPSGRALGGQYF.

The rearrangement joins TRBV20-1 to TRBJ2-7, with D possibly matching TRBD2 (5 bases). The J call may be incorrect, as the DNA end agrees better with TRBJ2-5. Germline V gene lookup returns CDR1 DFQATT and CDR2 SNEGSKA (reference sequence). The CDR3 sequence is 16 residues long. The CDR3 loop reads CSARDLAGPTGETQYF. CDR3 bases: TGCAGTGCTAGAGATCTGGCGGGCCCAACTGGGGAGACCCAGTACTTC.

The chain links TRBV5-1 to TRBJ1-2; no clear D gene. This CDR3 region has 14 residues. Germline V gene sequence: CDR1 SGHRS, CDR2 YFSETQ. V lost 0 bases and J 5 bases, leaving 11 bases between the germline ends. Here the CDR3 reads CASSLAAGEYGYTF. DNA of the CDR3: TGCGCCAGCAGCTTGGCGGCAGGCGAGTATGGCTACACCTTC.

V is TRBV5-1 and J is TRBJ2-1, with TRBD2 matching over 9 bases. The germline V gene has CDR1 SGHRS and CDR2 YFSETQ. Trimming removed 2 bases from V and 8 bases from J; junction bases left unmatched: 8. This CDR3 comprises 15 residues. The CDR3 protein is CASSFLAGFRDEQFF. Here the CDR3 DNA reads TGCGCCAGCAGCTTTCTAGCGGGGTTTCGGGATGAGCAGTTCTTC.